A single sample is the source of the 26 T cell receptor beta chains below, sequenced in a study of regulatory T cells in long-lasting Graves disease. As for time point: newly diagnosed GD, antithyroid drugs for less than 3 months. Following extraction of RNA from PBMCs, that RNA was used to make the TCR library. Arm-PCR of CDR3 regions and iRepertoire HTBI primers were the basis on which TCR beta libraries were built. TCRdb re-analysed the multiplex PCR reads in MiXCR, keeping a single row per CDR3 protein. Of some 410,000 distinct CDR3 sequences listed, over 15% are singletons. Separately, the same data were catalogued under a study of T cells in Graves' hyperthyroidism and ophthalmopathy.

The source was peripheral blood mononuclear cells (PBMCs), collected at new diagnosis, from a patient treated with antithyroid drugs. The receptors originated from a woman in her twenties or thirties with Graves disease.

This clonotype was detected only once. One end of the junction fails to match germline, which may point to a read error. V usage is TRBV12-3 or TRBV12-4 and J usage is TRBJ2-1; D unresolved. The CDR3 has 13 amino acids. In nucleotides, the CDR3 is TGTGCCAGCAGTTATTACCCGGCCAATCAGCAGTTCTTC. Protein: CASSYYPANQQFF.

This clonotype has a count of ten or more. The chain couples TRBV29-1 to TRBJ1-2; D not certain. The germline V and J ends were trimmed by 3 bases and 4 bases, with 15 bases remaining between them. The CDR3 is 14 amino acids. Germline V gene lookup returns CDR1 SQVTM and CDR2 ANQGSEA. CDR3 nucleotides: TGCAGCGTTGATTCGCGGGGAACCTCCTATGGCTACACCTTC. It is translated as CSVDSRGTSYGYTF.

In this sample, this clonotype turned up many times. The chain couples TRBV7-9 to TRBJ1-2; 9 bases are shared with TRBD1. Germline assignment: CDR1 SEHNR and CDR2 FQNEAQ (reference sequence). V was pared by 5 bases and J by 5 bases, with 3 bases of the junction left unmatched. The length of the CDR3 is 13 residues. Written as DNA, the CDR3 is TGTGCCAGCAGCGGGACAGGGCATTATGGCTACACCTTC. Its translation: CASSGTGHYGYTF.

At least ten counts were recorded for this clonotype. V is TRBV2 and J is TRBJ2-7, with 9 positions matching TRBD2. V trimming: 6 bases; J trimming: 3 bases; junction bases outside the gene matches: 9. CDR3 length: 15 residues. Germline V CDR1 and CDR2: SNHLY, FYNNEI. The CDR3 loop is CASRRRLAEHYEQYF. CDR3 nucleotides: TGTGCCAGCAGGAGAAGACTAGCGGAACACTACGAGCAGTACTTC.

This clonotype was seen ten or more times. V gene TRBV14 combines with J gene TRBJ2-7, with 11 bases that match TRBD2. The CDR3 spans 16 residues. V gave up 5 bases and J gave up 5 bases; unmatched junction bases: 11. The germline V gene encodes CDR1 SGHDN and CDR2 FVKESK. CDR3 protein: CASSKVAGGPVDEQYF. CDR3 nucleotide sequence: TGTGCCAGCAGCAAGGTAGCGGGAGGGCCAGTCGACGAGCAGTACTTC. Full variable domain (remainder filled in from reference TRBV14 and TRBJ2-7): EAGVTQFPSHSVIEKGQTVTLRCDPISGHDNLYWYRRVMGKEIKFLLHFVKESKQDESGMPNNRFLAERTGGTYSTLKVQPAELEDSGVYFCASSKVAGGPVDEQYFGPGTRLTVT.

This chain links TRBV6-6 with TRBJ1-3, with unresolved D. This CDR3 contains 14 residues. V lost 0 bases to trimming and J lost 7 bases, with 10 bases between them. Germline assignment: CDR1 MNHNY and CDR2 SVGAGI (reference sequence). The CDR3, as DNA: TGTGCCAGCAGTTACTCGGAGGGTAGGAACACCATATATTTT. Amino acid sequence: CASSYSEGRNTIYF.

The chain combines TRBV7-9 with TRBJ1-1; the match to TRBD1 covers 7 bases. The CDR3 sequence is 17 residues long. The junction had 15 bases not matched to a gene; V was cut back by 5 bases and J by 3 bases. Germline V CDR1 and CDR2: SEHNR, FQNEAQ (reference sequence). The CDR3 spells CASSPDPGQKFDTEAFF. The CDR3 DNA is TGTGCCAGCAGCCCCGACCCGGGACAGAAGTTCGACACTGAAGCTTTCTTT.

This rearrangement joins TRBV6-1 to TRBJ2-6; D ambiguous. The CDR3 length is 13 residues. V was clipped by 6 bases and J by 7 bases, with 10 bases between them. CDR1 is MNHNS, CDR2 SASEGT, per germline. CDR3 residues: CASSPGSANVLTF. CDR3 nucleotides: TGTGCCAGCAGCCCCGGAAGCGCCAACGTCCTGACTTTC.

This clonotype has a count of ten or more. V is TRBV9 and J is TRBJ2-5; the D is unclear. There are 13 residues in the CDR3. Germline V gene data show CDR1 as SGDLS and CDR2 as YYNGEE. The V end was cut by 4 bases, the J end by 5 bases, with 12 bases between. CDR3 protein: CASSTLFSETQYF. The CDR3 DNA reads TGTGCCAGCAGCACACTATTTTCGGAGACCCAGTACTTC.

Ten or more counts support this clonotype. The DNA of the CDR3 is TGTGCCAGCAGCTTACAGGAAAGTAATTCACCCCTCCACTTT. It is translated as CASSLQESNSPLHF. The chain couples TRBV13 to TRBJ1-6; unclear D gene. V lost 2 bases, J lost 6 bases, and 8 bases lay in between. The CDR3 runs 14 residues. Germline CDR1 and CDR2: PRHDT and FYEKMQ (reference sequence).

This clonotype was seen only a few times. The V gene is TRBV15, the J gene TRBJ2-2; TRBD2 aligns across 14 bases. Germline CDR1 LNHNV, CDR2 YYDKDF (reference sequence). Trimming removed 5 bases from V and 4 bases from J; junction bases left unmatched: 3. CDR3 length: 16 residues. This chain's CDR3 is CATSRGTSGSTGELFF. The CDR3 bases are TGTGCCACCAGCCGAGGGACTAGCGGGAGCACCGGGGAGCTGTTTTTT. Based on the CDR3 plus reference TRBV15 and TRBJ2-2, the full variable domain is DAMVIQNPRYQVTQFGKPVTLSCSQTLNHNVMYWYQQKSSQAPKLLFHYYDKDFNNEADTPDNFQSRRPNTSFCFLDIRSPGLGDTAMYLCATSRGTSGSTGELFFGEGSRLTVL.

Remarks on this clonotype: A far larger clone is one base from this, pointing to a likely read error. The chain has TRBV28 and TRBJ1-1; D call uncertain. CDR1 and CDR2 from the germline V gene are MDHEN and SYDVKM. Trimming took 6 bases from V and 2 from J, leaving 4 bases between them. The CDR3 runs to 11 residues. CDR3 in DNA: TGTGCCAGCAGGCCAAACACTGAAGCTTTCTTT. Protein: CASRPNTEAFF.

This clonotype was seen repeatedly, ten times or more. V gene TRBV24-1 combines with J gene TRBJ2-1; D is unresolved. Germline values: CDR1 KGHDR, CDR2 SFDVKD. V lost 5 bases and J 2 bases, leaving 18 bases between the germline ends. This CDR3 is 17 amino acids long. The CDR3 DNA reads TGTGCCACCAGTGCCTCCCTTGGCGCGAAGACCTACAATGAGCAGTTCTTC. Its translation: CATSASLGAKTYNEQFF.

This clonotype was picked up many times. The chain uses TRBV2 and TRBJ2-2; possible D gene TRBD2, 6 bases. CDR3 length equals 18 residues. V shed 3 bases and J shed 0 bases, with 17 bases lying between them. Germline lookup yields CDR1 SNHLY and CDR2 FYNNEI. The CDR3 DNA follows: TGTGCCAGCAGTGAGGAGGGGCCGACGTTCGCGAACACCGGGGAGCTGTTTTTT. It codes for CASSEEGPTFANTGELFF.

The gene calls are TRBV12-3 or TRBV12-4 and TRBJ2-6; D is perhaps TRBD2 (6 bases). CDR3 length equals 19 residues. Between the trimmed V and J ends, which lost 6 bases and 0 bases, there was a span of 21 bases. The CDR3 is CASRPGGWGFNSGANVLTF. DNA for the CDR3: TGTGCCAGCAGGCCTGGGGGGTGGGGCTTCAACTCTGGGGCCAACGTCCTGACTTTC.

In its sample, this clonotype was seen many times. The chain carries TRBV27 and TRBJ1-1, with D hard to call. The germline CDR1 and CDR2 sequences are MNHEY and SMNVEV (reference sequence). Trimming took off 1 base at V and 2 bases at J, with 17 bases between the two ends. The CDR3 is 17 amino acids. The CDR3 region has the DNA TGTGCCAGCAGTTTATGGGGTTTGGGAGCGGAAAACACTGAAGCTTTCTTT. Its translation is CASSLWGLGAENTEAFF.

This sequence joins TRBV20-1 and TRBJ2-3, with D possibly matching TRBD2 (5 bases). CDR1 and CDR2 from the germline V gene are DFQATT and SNEGSKA (reference sequence). The CDR3 is made up of 13 amino acids. CDR3 bases: TGCAGCATAAGCGGATACAGCACAGATACGCAGTATTTT. Translating it yields CSISGYSTDTQYF.

The chain has TRBV29-1 and TRBJ2-3; D unclear. The CDR3 has 11 amino acids. The V end lost 8 bases, the J end lost 11 bases, and 17 bases lay between the germline ends. CDR1 is SQVTM and CDR2 is ANQGSEA in the germline V gene. CDR3 nucleotides: TGCAGCCACCCTAGGGATGGGTGGCAGTATTTT. This gives the protein CSHPRDGWQYF.

Note on this clonotype: A much bigger clone sits one base away, suggesting this may be a read error. J is TRBJ2-5 and V is TRBV9; 7 bases are shared with TRBD2. Germline loops: CDR1 SGDLS, CDR2 YYNGEE. The CDR3 runs to 14 residues. CDR3 DNA: TGTGCCAGCAGCCCTGGACTAGGACGAGAGATCCAGTACTTC. Translated, it gives CASSPGLGREIQYF.

Remarks on this clonotype: This clone may be a read error of a much larger clone one base away. The J gene is TRBJ1-5, the V gene TRBV4-1, with 10 bases that match TRBD1. CDR3 length equals 16 residues. CDR1 and CDR2 from the germline V gene are MGHRA and YSYEKL. In DNA form, the CDR3 reads TGCGCCAGCAGCCGACTCCGGGACAGGGGCAATCAGCCCCTGCATTTT. This encodes CASSRLRDRGNQPLHF.

The V call is TRBV20-1, the J call TRBJ2-7, with no clear D. The germline gives CDR1 DFQATT, CDR2 SNEGSKA (reference sequence). V dropped 5 bases and J dropped 0 bases, with 11 bases sitting between them. The CDR3 is 13 amino acids. The CDR3 DNA sequence: TGCAGTGCTCTATACAGAACCTCCTACGAGCAGTACTTC. It is translated as CSALYRTSYEQYF.

Details on this clonotype: A much larger clone differs from this one at a single base, so this may be a read error. The V and J genes are TRBV10-3 and TRBJ2-1, with D maybe TRBD2 (6 bases). The CDR3 is 17 amino acids. Germline-derived CDR1 and CDR2 are ENHRY and SYGVKD. The CDR3 loop reads CAISESGRGKSCNEQFF. DNA of the CDR3: TGTGCCATCAGTGAGTCTGGCCGCGGGAAGTCCTGCAATGAGCAGTTCTTC.

At least ten counts were recorded for this clonotype. In DNA form, the CDR3 reads TGTGCCAGCAGTCCGAGCTTCGGGAGCACTGAAGCTTTCTTT. This gives the protein CASSPSFGSTEAFF. This chain connects TRBV27 to TRBJ1-1; D not certain. Germline values: CDR1 MNHEY, CDR2 SMNVEV (reference sequence). This CDR3 spans 14 amino acids. Between the trimmed V and J ends, which lost 5 bases and 4 bases, there was a span of 14 bases.

The rearrangement uses TRBV28 and TRBJ2-6; tentatively, D is TRBD1 (6 bases). V was clipped by 6 bases and J by 4 bases, with 13 bases between them. This CDR3 comprises 15 residues. Looked up from germline, CDR1 is MDHEN and CDR2 is SYDVKM. The CDR3 sequence: CASSPTGLGANVLTF. CDR3 DNA: TGTGCCAGCAGCCCAACAGGGCTCGGGGCCAACGTCCTGACTTTC.

The V call is TRBV7-6, the J call TRBJ1-6, with D unresolved. This CDR3 comprises 17 residues. Between the trimmed V and J ends, which lost 5 bases and 0 bases, there was a span of 14 bases. CDR1 and CDR2 (germline): SGHVS, FNYEAQ. CDR3 coding DNA: TGTGCCAGCAGCCGAGAGGGAGGGAGCTCCTATAATTCACCCCTCCACTTT. Translated: CASSREGGSSYNSPLHF.

The table lists this clonotype with many counts. The chain uses TRBV6-1 and TRBJ2-2, with TRBD2 identical over 7 bases. The V gene's germline CDR1 is MNHNS and CDR2 SASEGT. The V gene end was trimmed by 2 bases and the J gene end by 5 bases; junction bases not matched to a gene: 5. The CDR3 spans 15 residues. CDR3 sequence reads: CASSEIQRDTGELFF. In DNA, the CDR3 is TGTGCCAGCAGTGAAATCCAGCGGGATACCGGGGAGCTGTTTTTT.